This entry is about one T cell receptor (beta chain). Its cognate antigen is unknown. Here immunoSEQ multiplex PCR was the method, and the copy in TCRdb shows in-frame clones only, minus some. The sample has approximately 150,000 clones, 85% to 95% seen once; the top ten hold 0.7% to 0.9%. This specimen comes from a study of T cell responses to AZD1222 COVID-19 vaccine. About the research overall: Pooled in the analysis were second doses at about 4 or about 12 weeks. Overall study findings and caveats: Two doses of AZD1222 preceded a rise in Spike-specific TCR breadth and depth. Donors, mostly white British, included more females; clonal diversity was possibly underestimated. CD4 TCRs covered the whole spike, strongest at regions 160-218 and 743-854.

Trimming took 4 bases from V and 5 from J; bases not matched to a gene: 4. CDR1 is MNHEY, CDR2 SVGEGT, per germline. The CDR3 length is 15 residues. The sequence came from an adult in good health. The J gene is TRBJ2-2, the V gene TRBV6-2 or TRBV6-3; TRBD2 matches 10 bases. Sequencing used peripheral blood, obtained on day 0 of AZD1222 vaccination. Here the CDR3 reads CASSSETSGTGELFF. The CDR3 bases are TGTGCCAGCAGTTCGGAGACTAGCGGGACCGGGGAGCTGTTTTTT.